This T cell receptor beta chain was documented in a study of T cells in localized non-small cell lung cancer. Generated by immunoSEQ multiplex PCR, the TCRdb table keeps only in-frame clones and is missing some. Among several thousand clones listed, under 25% were seen once. This CDR3 comprises 15 residues. Germline V gene data show CDR1 as ENHRY and CDR2 as SYGVKD. Trimming removed 2 bases from V and 2 bases from J, with 10 bases in between. This clone was detected only a few times. V gene TRBV10-3 combines with J gene TRBJ1-5, with D possibly being TRBD1 (5 bases). The source material was lung tumor tissue, sampled before any cancer treatment. The clonotype comes from a man aged 35-69 years with stage III squamous cell lung carcinoma. The CDR3 here is CAISEGREGNQPQHF. The CDR3 DNA is TGTGCCATCAGTGAGGGCAGGGAAGGCAATCAGCCCCAGCATTTT.